This T cell receptor (beta chain) was sequenced for a study of T cell clonality in common variable immunodeficiency. This clone has more than one count but fewer than ten. The read stops 3 residues short of the end of the CDR3; the missing end is completed from the germline J gene. Per germline, CDR1 PRHDT and CDR2 FYEKMQ (reference sequence). Between the trimmed V and J ends, which lost 1 base and 5 bases, there was a span of 14 bases. The CDR3 loop spans 15 amino acids. Sequencing was performed with immunoSEQ multiplex PCR; in TCRdb, only in-frame clones are kept and a portion is missing. The specimen has more than 45,000 clones, none found just once.

Source material: peripheral blood mononuclear cells. The sequence came from a person aged 18 to 75 in good health. The chain couples TRBV13 to TRBJ1-2; D remains ambiguous. The part of the CDR3 DNA that was read is TGTGCCAGCAGCTTAGCTGGACCCGGACTGTATGGC. Protein: CASSLAGPGLYG. The entire CDR3 sequence reads CASSLAGPGLYGYTF.